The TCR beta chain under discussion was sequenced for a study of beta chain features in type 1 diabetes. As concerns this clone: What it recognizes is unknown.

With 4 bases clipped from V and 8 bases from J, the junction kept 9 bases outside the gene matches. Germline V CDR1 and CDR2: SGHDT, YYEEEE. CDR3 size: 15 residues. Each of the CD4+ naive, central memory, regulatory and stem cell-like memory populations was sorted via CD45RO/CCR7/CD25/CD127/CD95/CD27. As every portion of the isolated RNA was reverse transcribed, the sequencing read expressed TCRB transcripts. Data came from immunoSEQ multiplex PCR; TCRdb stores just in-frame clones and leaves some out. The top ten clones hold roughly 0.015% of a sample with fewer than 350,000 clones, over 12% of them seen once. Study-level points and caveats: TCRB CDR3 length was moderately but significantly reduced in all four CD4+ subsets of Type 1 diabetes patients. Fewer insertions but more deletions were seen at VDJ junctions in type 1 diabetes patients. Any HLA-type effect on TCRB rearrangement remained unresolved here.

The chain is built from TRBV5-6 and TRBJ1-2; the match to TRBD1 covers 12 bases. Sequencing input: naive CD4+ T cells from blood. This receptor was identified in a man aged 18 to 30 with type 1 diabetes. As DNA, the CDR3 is TGTGCCAGCAGCCCCTGGGACAGGGGGCCTTGGGGCTACACCTTC. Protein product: CASSPWDRGPWGYTF.